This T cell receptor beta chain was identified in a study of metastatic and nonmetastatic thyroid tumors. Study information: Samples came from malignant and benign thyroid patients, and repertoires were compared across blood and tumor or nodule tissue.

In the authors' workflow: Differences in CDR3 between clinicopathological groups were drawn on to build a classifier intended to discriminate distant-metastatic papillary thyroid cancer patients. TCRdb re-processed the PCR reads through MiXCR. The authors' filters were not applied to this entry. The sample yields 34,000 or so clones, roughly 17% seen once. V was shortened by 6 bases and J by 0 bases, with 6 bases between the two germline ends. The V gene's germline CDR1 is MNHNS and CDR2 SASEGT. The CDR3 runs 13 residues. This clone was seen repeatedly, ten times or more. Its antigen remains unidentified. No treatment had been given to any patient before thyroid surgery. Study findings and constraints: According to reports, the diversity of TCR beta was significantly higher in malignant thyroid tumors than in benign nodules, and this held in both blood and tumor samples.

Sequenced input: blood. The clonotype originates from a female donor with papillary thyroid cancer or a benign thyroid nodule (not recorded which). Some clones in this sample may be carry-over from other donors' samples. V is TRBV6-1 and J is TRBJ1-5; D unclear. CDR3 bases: TGTGCCAGCAGCCCGGTTAGCAATCAGCCCCAGCATTTT. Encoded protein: CASSPVSNQPQHF.